This T cell receptor (beta chain) originates from a study of Graves' ophthalmopathy and Graves' hyperthyroidism. Study information: Over 18 months of follow-up, stable hyperthyroidism required that no ophthalmopathy appear. Notes on the study in general: Predictions made by the model for ophthalmopathy progression reached 70.59% sensitivity and around 73% specificity.

CDR3 size: 13 residues. The ends were cut back, 5 bases at V and 4 bases at J, with 9 bases in the middle. Germline V lookup: CDR1 DFQATT, CDR2 SNEGSKA (reference sequence). The TCR beta CDR3 regions underwent amplification from RNA transcripts. HTBI-primed RT-PCR formed the first round, and a multiplex PCR formed the second. TCRdb re-called the multiplex PCR reads through MiXCR, storing one row per CDR3 protein. Counted here are over a million distinct CDR3 sequences, 35% to 40% occurring once; the ten biggest clones make up approximately 12%. About this clonotype: Its antigen is undetermined.

The sequence was collected from an adult man with Graves' hyperthyroidism. This sequence joins TRBV20-1 and TRBJ2-6; D ambiguous. Sequences were obtained from peripheral blood or thyroid tissue (not recorded which). In DNA, the CDR3 is TGCAGTGCTGATGCGGCAGGGGCCAACGTCCTGACTTTC. Its protein is CSADAAGANVLTF.